The 21 T cell receptor beta chains below all came from one sample that was sequenced in a study of T cell repertoires in cytomegalovirus infection. TCRdb re-called the reads with MiXCR, one entry per CDR3 protein. The sample shows roughly 280,000 distinct CDR3 sequences, roughly a fifth of them seen only once. No antigens are known for them. The specimen was cultured PBMCs, collected from culture after CMV antigen stimulation. Every receptor here comes from a human donor in good health (CMV status not recorded). Some clones in this sample may be carry-over from other donors' samples.

The rearrangement links TRBV7-8 to TRBJ1-4; D is ambiguous. The V and J ends lost 5 bases and 1 base respectively, with 14 bases between them. The CDR3 is made up of 16 amino acids. Germline-derived CDR1 and CDR2 are SGHVS and FQNEAQ. CDR3 bases: TGTGCCAGCAGCCCTGGAGGTGTGGGAACTAATGAAAAACTGTTTTTT. It specifies CASSPGGVGTNEKLFF.

The rearrangement uses TRBV7-8 and TRBJ2-7; D possibly corresponds to TRBD2 (8 bases). Germline values: CDR1 SGHVS, CDR2 FQNEAQ. V lost 1 base and J 4 bases, leaving 23 bases between the germline ends. CDR3 size: 18 residues. The CDR3, as DNA: TGTGCCAGCAGCTTAGAGGGGGCGGAAGCGGGGGCCTGGTACGAGCAGTACGTC. It translates to CASSLEGAEAGAWYEQYV.

Ten or more counts support this clonotype. The chain links TRBV11-3 to TRBJ2-1; 7 bases are a match to TRBD2. The trim removed 2 bases at V and 0 bases at J, leaving 10 bases unmatched. The CDR3 runs 18 residues. The germline V gene encodes CDR1 SGHNT and CDR2 YENEEA. The CDR3 here is CASSLSSGPPSSYNEQFF. CDR3 DNA: TGTGCCAGCAGCTTATCTAGCGGACCTCCTAGCTCCTACAATGAGCAGTTCTTC.

CDR3 in DNA: TGTGCCATCAGTGACCCCACGGGACTACCCCCATCCTCCTACGAGCAGTACTTC. Translation: CAISDPTGLPPSSYEQYF. The chain joins TRBV10-3 to TRBJ2-7; TRBD2 aligns across 7 bases. Germline values: CDR1 ENHRY, CDR2 SYGVKD. The CDR3 is made up of 18 amino acids. V lost 3 bases and J lost 0; bases outside the gene matches: 14.

Many counts were recorded for this clonotype. The chain employs TRBV6-2 or TRBV6-3 and TRBJ1-5, with a tentative D call TRBD1 (5 bases). Trimming took off 6 bases at V and 4 bases at J, with 16 bases between the two ends. The germline gives CDR1 MNHEY, CDR2 SVGEGT. CDR3 size: 15 residues. The CDR3 DNA is TGTGCCAGCAGCGACGGGACGGCCCCAAATCAGCCCCAGCATTTT. This encodes CASSDGTAPNQPQHF.

This clonotype was seen at least ten times. V and J are TRBV7-2 and TRBJ2-3, with a possible D match to TRBD2 (6 bases). This CDR3 has 14 residues. V gave up 5 bases and J gave up 4 bases, with 13 bases separating them. The germline gives CDR1 SGHTA, CDR2 FQGNSA. CDR3 protein: CASSTDGGSDTQYF. Written as DNA, the CDR3 is TGTGCCAGCAGCACGGACGGGGGTTCAGATACGCAGTATTTT.

The CDR3 nucleotides are TGCAGCGCCGGTGAGGGGCAAGAGACCCAGTACTTC. It translates to CSAGEGQETQYF. This sequence joins TRBV29-1 and TRBJ2-5; the D call may be TRBD1 or TRBD2 (5 bases each). Germline V gene lookup returns CDR1 SQVTM and CDR2 ANQGSEA. Trimming took off 7 bases at V and 2 bases at J, with 11 bases between the two ends. The CDR3 is made up of 12 amino acids.

This clonotype was found a few times. The chain recombines TRBV6-5 with TRBJ2-2, with D unresolved. The CDR3 runs to 17 residues. Trimming removed 5 bases from V and 6 bases from J, with 22 bases in between. CDR1 is MNHEY and CDR2 is SVGAGI in the germline V gene. CDR3 sequence (DNA): TGTGCCAGCAGTCATACTATCCTTTTGGGTCTCGCCGGGGAGCTGTTTTTT. Its protein product is CASSHTILLGLAGELFF.

The CDR3 here is CASSTWTSGYEQYF. CDR3 coding DNA: TGTGCCAGCAGCACCTGGACTAGCGGCTACGAGCAGTACTTC. The chain is built from TRBV7-9 and TRBJ2-7, with 10 bases that match TRBD2. CDR3 length: 14 amino acids. With V trimmed by 5 bases and J by 3 bases, 4 bases remained unmatched. Germline V lookup: CDR1 SEHNR, CDR2 FQNEAQ (reference sequence).

This clonotype was seen many times. The chain has TRBV7-3 and TRBJ2-2; D call uncertain. This CDR3 region has 13 residues. V lost 5 bases, J lost 2 bases, and 6 bases lay in between. Germline CDR1 SGHTA, CDR2 FQGTGA. The CDR3 coding sequence is TGTGCCAGCAGCACTCCAAACACCGGGGAGCTGTTTTTT. Its translation is CASSTPNTGELFF.

This clonotype has just a few counts. This chain uses TRBV20-1 with TRBJ2-1; no definite D call. The germline V gene encodes CDR1 DFQATT and CDR2 SNEGSKA (reference sequence). The CDR3 sequence is 15 residues long. V dropped 1 base and J dropped 2 bases, with 12 bases sitting between them. The CDR3 protein is CSARAPRIAYNEQFF. The CDR3 nucleotides read TGCAGTGCTAGAGCGCCGCGGATCGCCTACAATGAGCAGTTCTTC.

This sequence joins TRBV28 and TRBJ2-3, with TRBD2 as a possible D gene (6 bases). V shed 0 bases and J shed 6 bases, with 16 bases lying between them. The length of the CDR3 is 16 residues. Germline values: CDR1 MDHEN, CDR2 SYDVKM. In nucleotides, the CDR3 is TGTGCCAGCAGTTTATGGCGGGGACCTCGTGGGGATACGCAGTATTTT. Translating gives CASSLWRGPRGDTQYF.

The rearrangement uses TRBV4-1 and TRBJ2-3; perhaps TRBD2 as D (5 bases). Trimming cost V 3 bases and J 2 bases, with 30 bases left between them. The CDR3 has 21 amino acids. CDR1 is MGHRA and CDR2 is YSYEKL in the germline V gene. The CDR3 spells CASSQVVARPLKVAHTDTQYF. The CDR3 region has the DNA TGCGCCAGCAGCCAGGTGGTGGCCAGACCCCTCAAGGTAGCGCACACAGATACGCAGTATTTT.

V usage is TRBV9 and J usage is TRBJ2-7, with D perhaps given as TRBD1 or TRBD2 (5 bases each). The V gene's germline CDR1 is SGDLS and CDR2 YYNGEE. The CDR3 length is 10 residues. V was trimmed by 8 bases and J by 5 bases, leaving 8 bases between them. The CDR3 here is CASGTNEQYF. The CDR3 region has the DNA TGTGCCAGTGGGACGAACGAGCAGTACTTC.

V and J are TRBV20-1 and TRBJ2-1, with 10 bases lining up with TRBD2. The CDR3 extends over 15 amino acids. Germline CDR1 DFQATT, CDR2 SNEGSKA (reference sequence). The V segment lost 6 bases and the J segment 7 bases; nucleotides outside the gene matches: 12. CDR3 amino acids: CSAPGRLAGVNEQFF. CDR3 bases: TGCAGTGCCCCAGGCCGGCTAGCGGGAGTGAATGAGCAGTTCTTC.

V gene TRBV15 combines with J gene TRBJ1-2; no clear D gene. The V end was cut by 0 bases, the J end by 8 bases, with 7 bases between. The CDR3 is made up of 12 amino acids. Germline assignment: CDR1 LNHNV and CDR2 YYDKDF (reference sequence). CDR3 sequence reads: CATSRDKEGYTF. In DNA form, the CDR3 reads TGTGCCACCAGCAGAGATAAGGAGGGCTACACCTTC.

The CDR3 reads CASSETTRWEQYV. The CDR3 region has the DNA TGCGCCAGCAGTGAAACTACCCGATGGGAGCAGTACGTC. V and J are TRBV10-2 and TRBJ2-7; no definite D call. Germline loops: CDR1 WSHSY, CDR2 SAAADI. The CDR3 spans 13 residues. The V gene lost 3 bases and the J gene lost 7 bases, with 13 bases spanning the gap.

The table lists this clonotype with many counts. The chain joins TRBV7-2 to TRBJ2-7; 10 positions agree with TRBD2. Germline CDR1 reads SGHTA; CDR2 reads FQGNSA. CDR3 size: 15 residues. J gave up 6 bases and V 1 base, and 6 bases lay outside the gene matches. The CDR3 coding sequence is TGTGCCAGCAGCTTAGGGCTAGCGGGAGCTCGCGAGCAGTACTTC. Amino acid sequence: CASSLGLAGAREQYF.

This clonotype came up a few times. The chain couples TRBV7-2 to TRBJ2-3, with 8 positions matching TRBD2. The J segment lost 2 bases and the V segment lost 5 bases, leaving 9 bases of the junction unmatched. The CDR3 is 16 residues long. Germline-derived CDR1 and CDR2 are SGHTA and FQGNSA. CDR3 protein: CASSARLARNTDTQYF. DNA for the CDR3: TGTGCCAGCAGCGCCCGACTAGCGAGAAACACAGATACGCAGTATTTT.

This clonotype occurred a few times. This chain links TRBV5-1 with TRBJ1-2; D not resolved. The V end lost 3 bases, the J end lost 4 bases, and 13 bases lay between the germline ends. Germline-derived CDR1 and CDR2 are SGHRS and YFSETQ. The CDR3 consists of 14 residues. The CDR3: CASSSPHGSYGYTF. The CDR3 DNA follows: TGCGCCAGCAGCTCCCCTCACGGTTCCTATGGCTACACCTTC.

This clonotype was observed a few times. The chain has TRBV19 and TRBJ2-1; D might be TRBD2 (5 bases). Germline CDR1 and CDR2: LNHDA and SQIVND (reference sequence). The CDR3 totals 11 residues. V was shortened by 7 bases and J by 8 bases, with 9 bases between the two germline ends. This CDR3 reads CASTSFYEQFF. The CDR3 DNA is TGTGCCAGTACTAGCTTCTATGAGCAGTTCTTC.